The clone carrying this TCR beta chain was counted ten times or more. Its specificity is unknown. This sample is drawn from a study of glioma-infiltrating T cells. Findings and caveats of the study: Above-expected tissue-blood divergence occurred in all gliomas, most in low-grade ones. Only very few CDR3 sequences appeared in both tissue and blood.

Amplification of TCR alpha and beta CDR3 regions from RNA used iRepertoire nested multiplex PCR. TCRdb recomputed calls from the multiplex PCR reads with MiXCR, one row per CDR3 protein. The data contain approximately 40,000 distinct CDR3 sequences, about a fifth of them singletons. The germline V gene has CDR1 MNHEY and CDR2 SMNVEV (reference sequence). The V and J ends lost 9 bases and 0 bases respectively, with 22 bases between them. The CDR3 totals 17 residues. This TCR derives from a human donor with low-grade glioma or glioblastoma, undergoing nonglioma brain surgery, or in good health (not recorded which). V is TRBV27 and J is TRBJ2-3, with D perhaps given as TRBD1 or TRBD2 (6 bases each). The source material was glioma tissue, nonneoplastic brain tissue, or PBMCs (not recorded which). This CDR3 reads CARGLTGATFSTDTQYF. CDR3 nucleotide sequence: TGTGCCAGGGGCCTTACGGGGGCCACCTTCAGCACAGATACGCAGTATTTT.